Listed here are 29 T cell receptor beta chains from one sample, sequenced in a study of cytomegalovirus exposure and HLA in healthy donors. The PCR made use of 60 Vbeta and 13 Jbeta primers. Here immunoSEQ multiplex PCR was the method, and the copy in TCRdb shows in-frame clones only, minus some. The sample data list tens of thousands of clones. Sample: PBMCs. The origin of the receptors is a man aged 25-45 years in good health and CMV-seronegative.

This rearrangement joins TRBV5-8 to TRBJ2-6, with D possibly being TRBD2 (6 bases). Germline-derived CDR1 and CDR2 are SGHTS and YDEGEE. This CDR3 is 18 amino acids long. With 5 bases removed from V and 2 bases from J, the gap between germline ends came to 20 bases. CDR3 sequence: CASRRGWNRGTGANVLTF. CDR3 coding DNA: TGTGCCAGCAGGAGGGGTTGGAACCGGGGGACTGGGGCCAACGTCCTGACTTTC.

The chain recombines TRBV4-3 with TRBJ2-2, with D possibly TRBD2 on 6 matching bases. Between the trimmed V and J ends, which lost 0 bases and 5 bases, there was a span of 13 bases. Germline V gene lookup returns CDR1 LGHNA and CDR2 YSLEER. The CDR3 is 16 residues long. The DNA of the CDR3 is TGCGCCAGCAGCCAAGACCGGGGCGCGGGGACCGGGGAGCTGTTTTTT. It is translated as CASSQDRGAGTGELFF.

The chain couples TRBV11-3 to TRBJ1-1; 9 bases fit TRBD1. Germline trimming cut 5 bases from V and 4 bases from J; bases unmatched to any gene: 8. Germline V gives CDR1 SGHNT, CDR2 YENEEA. The CDR3 contains 15 residues. In DNA, the CDR3 is TGTGCCAGCAGCCACGGGACAGGGAGTACCACTGAAGCTTTCTTT. Its translation: CASSHGTGSTTEAFF.

J is TRBJ2-7 and V is TRBV5-5, with D unclear. CDR1 and CDR2 (germline): SGHKS, YYEKEE (reference sequence). The V end lost 2 bases, the J end lost 3 bases, and 18 bases lay between the germline ends. The CDR3 runs to 16 residues. The CDR3 is CASSFAGGGVHYEQYF. The CDR3 DNA sequence: TGTGCCAGCAGCTTCGCCGGCGGTGGAGTACACTACGAGCAGTACTTC.

This chain connects TRBV30 to TRBJ2-7, with 8 bases identical to TRBD2. This CDR3 spans 15 amino acids. J was trimmed by 2 bases and V by 0 bases; bases with no gene match: 6. The germline V gene encodes CDR1 GTSNPN and CDR2 SVGIG (reference sequence). CDR3 nucleotides: TGTGCCTGGAGTGTACCCGGGACTAGAGCCTACGAGCAGTACTTC. This codes for CAWSVPGTRAYEQYF.

V usage is TRBV6-5 and J usage is TRBJ2-7; TRBD2 agrees at 12 bases. Losses at the gene ends were 2 bases for V and 7 bases for J; bases not matched to a gene: 9. Germline values: CDR1 MNHEY, CDR2 SVGAGI. This CDR3 has 16 residues. In DNA, the CDR3 is TGTGCCAGCAGTTACAGGAGACTAGCGGGAGTAGGGGAGCAGTACTTC. The encoded protein is CASSYRRLAGVGEQYF.

V and J are TRBV6-5 and TRBJ2-2; 7 bases map to TRBD2. The CDR3 has 15 amino acids. V dropped 4 bases and J dropped 4; count of bases not matched to a gene: 6. CDR1 and CDR2 from the germline V gene are MNHEY and SVGAGI. The CDR3, as DNA: TGTGCCAGCAGTTTCGCAGGGAGGGTCACCGGGGAGCTGTTTTTT. It encodes CASSFAGRVTGELFF.

The chain carries TRBV25-1 and TRBJ2-5, with D perhaps TRBD2 (6 bases). CDR3 length: 15 residues. Trimming pared 2 bases from V and 5 bases from J, leaving 15 bases between. CDR1 MGHDK and CDR2 SYGVNS come from the germline V gene. The CDR3 sequence is CASSEMEGTRETQYF. CDR3 DNA: TGTGCCAGCAGTGAAATGGAGGGTACCCGCGAGACCCAGTACTTC.

In nucleotides, the CDR3 is TGCGCCAGCAGCCAAGGCGGGGGGAGTAACTATGGCTACACCTTC. Translation: CASSQGGGSNYGYTF. The rearrangement uses TRBV4-3 and TRBJ1-2, with a tentative D call TRBD1 (5 bases). This CDR3 is built from 15 residues. Germline V gives CDR1 LGHNA, CDR2 YSLEER. Trimming pared 1 base from V and 1 base from J, leaving 10 bases between.

The chain joins TRBV4-3 to TRBJ2-7, with 11 bases that match TRBD2. CDR3 length: 16 amino acids. CDR1 and CDR2 (germline): LGHNA, YSLEER. Trimming removed 4 bases from V and 9 bases from J; junction bases left unmatched: 14. The CDR3 bases are TGCGCCAGCAGCCGAGTTTCCGGGACTAGCGGTCAAGGGCAGTACTTC. Translated, it gives CASSRVSGTSGQGQYF.

The chain joins TRBV7-9 to TRBJ2-5; 7 nucleotides match TRBD1. The CDR3 is 16 residues long. Germline trimming cut 5 bases from V and 0 bases from J; bases unmatched to any gene: 9. Germline CDR1 SEHNR, CDR2 FQNEAQ (reference sequence). The DNA for the CDR3 is TGTGCCAGCAGCCCGACACTAGACAGGGACCAAGAGACCCAGTACTTC. Translation: CASSPTLDRDQETQYF.

V usage is TRBV30 and J usage is TRBJ2-5, with 12 bases matching TRBD2. CDR3 length equals 14 residues. Germline-derived CDR1 and CDR2 are GTSNPN and SVGIG (reference sequence). Unmatched junction bases numbered 4, after V lost 3 bases and J lost 5 bases. CDR3 in amino acids: CAWRVGLAGETQYF. The CDR3 bases are TGTGCCTGGAGGGTTGGACTAGCGGGGGAGACCCAGTACTTC.

The rearrangement joins TRBV7-6 to TRBJ2-7; D may be TRBD1 (6 bases). Deletions cut 2 bases from V and 0 bases from J, with 11 bases between. Looked up from germline, CDR1 is SGHVS and CDR2 is FNYEAQ. This CDR3 comprises 15 residues. The CDR3 DNA reads as TGTGCCAGCAGCTTAAGGGGGTACAGCTCCTACGAGCAGTACTTC. It codes for CASSLRGYSSYEQYF.

The gene calls are TRBV30 and TRBJ1-5, with D maybe TRBD1 (5 bases). There are 14 residues in the CDR3. The V gene's germline CDR1 is GTSNPN and CDR2 SVGIG (reference sequence). Between the trimmed V and J ends, which lost 2 bases and 3 bases, there was a span of 11 bases. The CDR3 sequence is CAWSTTGLNQPQHF. CDR3 coding DNA: TGTGCCTGGAGTACCACAGGTCTCAATCAGCCCCAGCATTTT.

The rearrangement joins TRBV4-2 to TRBJ2-3; 10 nucleotides match TRBD2. This CDR3 comprises 17 residues. J was trimmed by 2 bases and V by 0 bases; bases with no gene match: 5. CDR1 is LGHNA, CDR2 YNFKEQ, per germline. CDR3 coding DNA: TGTGCCAGCAGCCAAGAGGTACTAGCGGGAACCACAGATACGCAGTATTTT. This codes for CASSQEVLAGTTDTQYF.

The chain combines TRBV6-5 with TRBJ1-6; 8 positions match TRBD1. The length of the CDR3 is 15 residues. Germline V gene lookup returns CDR1 MNHEY and CDR2 SVGAGI. The V and J ends lost 3 bases and 4 bases, in that order; junction bases with no gene match: 2. The CDR3 sequence: CASSYRTGYNSPLHF. The CDR3 region has the DNA TGTGCCAGCAGTTATCGGACAGGGTATAATTCACCCCTCCACTTT.

The chain has TRBV5-1 and TRBJ2-2, with 7 nucleotides matching TRBD1. CDR3 length equals 16 residues. The junction had 7 bases not matched to a gene; V was cut back by 2 bases and J by 3 bases. Per the germline V gene, CDR1 is SGHRS and CDR2 is YFSETQ. CDR3 sequence reads: CASSFLTGSDTGELFF. The CDR3 DNA reads as TGCGCCAGCAGCTTTCTGACAGGGAGTGACACCGGGGAGCTGTTTTTT.

This chain connects TRBV10-1 to TRBJ2-7; 9 bases match TRBD1. This CDR3 has 14 residues. CDR1 is WNHNN, CDR2 SYGVQD, per germline (reference sequence). V trimming: 4 bases; J trimming: 5 bases; junction bases outside the gene matches: 6. CDR3 sequence: CASSVERDRDEQYF. Here the CDR3 DNA reads TGCGCCAGCAGTGTCGAAAGGGACAGGGACGAGCAGTACTTC.

V gene TRBV10-2 combines with J gene TRBJ2-1; 9 bases are shared with TRBD2. This CDR3 region has 16 residues. Germline V lookup: CDR1 WSHSY, CDR2 SAAADI. Trimming at V came to 5 bases and at J to 6 bases, leaving 11 bases not matched to a gene. CDR3 sequence: CASSIRRGGRGNEQFF. CDR3 in DNA: TGCGCCAGCAGTATCCGTAGAGGCGGGAGGGGCAATGAGCAGTTCTTC.

The V gene is TRBV7-2, the J gene TRBJ2-3; the D gene is possibly TRBD2 (6 bases). Germline CDR1 reads SGHTA; CDR2 reads FQGNSA. V dropped 0 bases and J dropped 1 base, with 8 bases sitting between them. This CDR3 is built from 15 residues. The CDR3 DNA reads as TGTGCCAGCAGCTTAGCTGGGACTGGCACAGATACGCAGTATTTT. This gives the protein CASSLAGTGTDTQYF.

V is TRBV4-3 and J is TRBJ2-1; D gene unclear. Trimming pared 0 bases from V and 8 bases from J, leaving 11 bases between. From germline, CDR1 is LGHNA and CDR2 YSLEER. The CDR3 runs to 14 residues. The CDR3 DNA is TGCGCCAGCAGCCAAGAGCAGGCCTCTTATGAGCAGTTCTTC. It yields the protein CASSQEQASYEQFF.

CDR3 nucleotides: TGCGCCAGCACTACAGGGTTAGCTAGCACAGATACGCAGTATTTT. It is translated as CASTTGLASTDTQYF. V is TRBV5-1 and J is TRBJ2-3, with TRBD1 as a possible D gene (6 bases). CDR1 is SGHRS and CDR2 is YFSETQ in the germline V gene. CDR3 length: 15 residues. Trimming stripped 6 bases from V and 0 bases from J, with 14 bases between.

The J gene is TRBJ2-3, the V gene TRBV6-1; weak D call: TRBD2 (6 bases). The CDR3 contains 18 residues. V was clipped by 4 bases and J by 2 bases, with 22 bases between them. Germline assignment: CDR1 MNHNS and CDR2 SASEGT. The CDR3 here is CASSGPDEGRPHTDTQYF. CDR3 coding DNA: TGTGCCAGCAGTGGCCCGGACGAAGGGAGGCCCCACACAGATACGCAGTATTTT.

The V and J genes are TRBV2 and TRBJ2-5; D might be TRBD2 (5 bases). Germline V CDR1 and CDR2: SNHLY, FYNNEI. There are 16 residues in the CDR3. V was cut by 0 bases and J by 2 bases, with 13 bases left in between. The CDR3 bases are TGTGCCAGCAGTGAAGCGGCTTCGAGCGGACAAGAGACCCAGTACTTC. Its protein is CASSEAASSGQETQYF.

Here the CDR3 reads CASSRTRPQETQYF. Here the CDR3 DNA reads TGCGCCAGCAGCAGGACTAGACCCCAAGAGACCCAGTACTTC. This chain links TRBV5-1 with TRBJ2-5; TRBD2 aligns across 7 bases. From germline, CDR1 is SGHRS and CDR2 YFSETQ. The CDR3 has 14 amino acids. The J segment lost 1 base and the V segment lost 4 bases, leaving 4 bases of the junction unmatched.

This chain joins TRBV4-1 and TRBJ2-1, with D tentatively TRBD2 (6 bases). The ends were cut back, 8 bases at V and 9 bases at J, with 11 bases in the middle. This CDR3 region has 11 residues. Per germline, CDR1 MGHRA and CDR2 YSYEKL. CDR3 residues: CASGRGTEQFF. The CDR3 DNA reads TGCGCCAGCGGGCGGGGTACTGAGCAGTTCTTC.

V is TRBV29-1 and J is TRBJ1-5; D is possibly TRBD1 (5 bases). Trimming stripped 7 bases from V and 3 bases from J, with 13 bases between. The CDR3 loop spans 13 amino acids. Germline V gene sequence: CDR1 SQVTM, CDR2 ANQGSEA. The CDR3 protein is CSAQGADNQPQHF. The CDR3 bases are TGCAGCGCGCAGGGCGCAGACAATCAGCCCCAGCATTTT.

V is TRBV18 and J is TRBJ1-2, with a possible D match to TRBD1 (6 bases). The germline V and J ends were trimmed by 6 bases and 3 bases, with 11 bases remaining between them. Per the germline V gene, CDR1 is KGHSH and CDR2 is LQKENI. The CDR3 totals 13 residues. The DNA of the CDR3 is TGTGCCAGCTCGGAGGACAGAGACTATGGCTACACCTTC. As protein: CASSEDRDYGYTF.

The chain uses TRBV4-1 and TRBJ2-1; 11 nucleotides align to TRBD2. Germline CDR1 and CDR2: MGHRA and YSYEKL. This CDR3 is 16 amino acids long. Losses at the gene ends were 4 bases for V and 4 bases for J; bases not matched to a gene: 6. CDR3 protein: CASSRPLAGAYNEQFF. The CDR3 nucleotides are TGCGCCAGCAGCCGGCCACTAGCGGGAGCGTACAATGAGCAGTTCTTC.